The T cell receptor beta chain under discussion was sequenced for a study of blood T cell repertoires in COVID-19. For the study at large: Spain, Italy and the United States supplied samples that represented acute and convalescent COVID-19. The cDNA or gDNA used as material had been derived from T cells, B-cell-depleted T cells, or PBMCs.

The CDR3 is made up of 17 amino acids. Germline-derived CDR1 and CDR2 are LNHNV and YYDKDF (reference sequence). Between the trimmed V and J ends, which lost 0 bases and 1 base, there was a span of 15 bases. Per the authors' pipeline: Quantification of nucleated cells was approximated via reference gene primer amplification. Generated by immunoSEQ multiplex PCR, the TCRdb table keeps only in-frame clones and is missing some. The V and J calls and clone size are taken from that table; D and trimming were inferred from the DNA. Here the sample spans 23,000 or so clones, more than 70% being singletons. The sample was peripheral blood. The chain uses TRBV15 and TRBJ1-1; D call uncertain. The TCR comes from a human donor with active COVID-19. The donor label of this sample is uncertain. In DNA, the CDR3 is TGTGCCACCAGCAGAGATCCGCCAGGCTCTTGGAACACTGAAGCTTTCTTT. Protein sequence: CATSRDPPGSWNTEAFF.